A single T cell receptor (beta chain) is shown here with its context. Antigen specificity is unknown. These data come from a study of shared clonotypes between healthy human individuals. The deep-level immunoSEQ assay was used. Clones were read by immunoSEQ multiplex PCR, and TCRdb kept only the in-frame ones, dropping some. The sample lists a few hundred thousand clones, around nine tenths occurring once. The V and J ends lost 1 base and 1 base respectively, with 7 bases between them. This CDR3 has 14 residues. The germline gives CDR1 SGHVS, CDR2 FNYEAQ. Study findings and constraints: Among several donors, about 4.6% of naive CD4 clonotypes were found in common.

Sequencing was done on a sample of memory CD8+ T cells sorted from blood. Subset here: CD45RO+ cells pooled with CCR7-negative TemRA cells. This TCR derives from a man between 18 and 35 years old in good health. The rearrangement links TRBV7-6 to TRBJ1-1, with D uncertain. CDR3 sequence reads: CASSLVGENTEAFF. In DNA form, the CDR3 reads TGTGCCAGCAGCTTAGTCGGTGAGAACACTGAAGCTTTCTTT.